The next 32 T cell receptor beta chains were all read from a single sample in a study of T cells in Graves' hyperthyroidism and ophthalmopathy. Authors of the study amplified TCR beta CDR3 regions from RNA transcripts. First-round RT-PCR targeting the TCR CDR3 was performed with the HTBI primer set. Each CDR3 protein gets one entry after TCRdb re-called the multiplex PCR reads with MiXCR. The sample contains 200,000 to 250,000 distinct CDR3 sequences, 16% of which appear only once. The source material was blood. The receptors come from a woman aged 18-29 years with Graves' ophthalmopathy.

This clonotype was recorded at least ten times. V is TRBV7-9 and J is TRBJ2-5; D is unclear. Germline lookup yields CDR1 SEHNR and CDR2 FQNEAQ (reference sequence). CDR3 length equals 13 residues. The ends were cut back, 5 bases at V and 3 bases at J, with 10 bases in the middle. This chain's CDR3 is CASSPELKETQYF. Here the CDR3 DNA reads TGTGCCAGCAGCCCAGAACTAAAAGAGACCCAGTACTTC.

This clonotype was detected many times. This chain's CDR3 is CSVEGRARGYTF. The DNA of the CDR3 is TGCAGCGTTGAAGGCAGGGCCCGGGGCTACACCTTC. The rearrangement uses TRBV29-1 and TRBJ1-2; perhaps TRBD1 as D (5 bases). V was cut by 1 base and J by 8 bases, with 11 bases left in between. The CDR3 length is 12 residues. Germline loops: CDR1 SQVTM, CDR2 ANQGSEA.

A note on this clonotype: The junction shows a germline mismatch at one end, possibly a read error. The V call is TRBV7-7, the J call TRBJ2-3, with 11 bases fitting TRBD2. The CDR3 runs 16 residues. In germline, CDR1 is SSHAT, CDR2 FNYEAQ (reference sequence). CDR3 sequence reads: CASSRTLAGGTDTQYF. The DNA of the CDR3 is TGTGCTAGCAGCCGAACTCTAGCGGGAGGTACAGATACGCAGTATTTT.

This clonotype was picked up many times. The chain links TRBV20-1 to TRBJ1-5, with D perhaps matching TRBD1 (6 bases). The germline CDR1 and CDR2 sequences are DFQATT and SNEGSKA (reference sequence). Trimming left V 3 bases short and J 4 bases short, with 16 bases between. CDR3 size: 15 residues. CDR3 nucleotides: TGCAGTGCTAGTCGGCAGGGGTTAAGGAATCAGCCCCAGCATTTT. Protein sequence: CSASRQGLRNQPQHF.

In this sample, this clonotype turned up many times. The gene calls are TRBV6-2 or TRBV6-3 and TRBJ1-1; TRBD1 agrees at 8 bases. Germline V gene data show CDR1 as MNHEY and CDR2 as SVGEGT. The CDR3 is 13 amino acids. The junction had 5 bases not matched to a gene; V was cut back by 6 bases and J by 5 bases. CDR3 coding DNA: TGTGCCAGCAGGGACAGGGTCAAGACTGAAGCTTTCTTT. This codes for CASRDRVKTEAFF.

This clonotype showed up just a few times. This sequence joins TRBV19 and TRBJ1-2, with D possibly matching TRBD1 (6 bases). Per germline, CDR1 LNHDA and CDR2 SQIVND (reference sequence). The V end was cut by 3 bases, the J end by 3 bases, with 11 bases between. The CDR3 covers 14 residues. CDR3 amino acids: CASSIGQGYYGYTF. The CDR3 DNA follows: TGTGCCAGTAGTATCGGTCAGGGGTACTATGGCTACACCTTC.

The CDR3 bases are TGCAGTGCTAGAGATGCTTCACGGGGGCTTCCCCCAATTTACGAGCAGTACTTC. Residues: CSARDASRGLPPIYEQYF. The chain carries TRBV20-1 and TRBJ2-7; D might be TRBD1 or TRBD2, each matching 6 bases. Trimming shortened V by 0 bases and J by 4 bases, and 25 bases separated the two germline ends. The CDR3 extends over 18 amino acids. CDR1 DFQATT and CDR2 SNEGSKA come from the germline V gene (reference sequence).

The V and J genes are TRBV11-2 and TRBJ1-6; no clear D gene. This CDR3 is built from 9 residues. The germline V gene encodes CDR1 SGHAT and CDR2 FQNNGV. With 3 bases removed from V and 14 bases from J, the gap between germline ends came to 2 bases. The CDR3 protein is CASSFALHF. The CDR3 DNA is TGTGCCAGCAGCTTCGCCCTCCACTTT.

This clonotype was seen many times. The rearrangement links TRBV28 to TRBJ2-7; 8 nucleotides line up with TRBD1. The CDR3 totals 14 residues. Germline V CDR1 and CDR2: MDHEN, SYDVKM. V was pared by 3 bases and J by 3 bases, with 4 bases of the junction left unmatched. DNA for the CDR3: TGTGCCAGCAGTTTCGGACAGGGCCACTACGAGCAGTACTTC. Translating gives CASSFGQGHYEQYF.

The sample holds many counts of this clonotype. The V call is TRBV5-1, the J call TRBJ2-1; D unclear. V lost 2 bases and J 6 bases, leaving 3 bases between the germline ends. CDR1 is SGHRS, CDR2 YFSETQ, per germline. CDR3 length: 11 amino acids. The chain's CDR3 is CASSFSNEQFF. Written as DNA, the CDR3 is TGCGCCAGCAGCTTTAGCAATGAGCAGTTCTTC.

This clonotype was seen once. CDR3 loop: CASSAAGGREQYF. The DNA of the CDR3 is TGTGCCAGCAGCGCAGCGGGGGGGCGTGAGCAGTACTTC. The rearrangement links TRBV7-2 to TRBJ2-7; 10 bases are shared with TRBD2. J was trimmed by 7 bases and V by 5 bases; bases with no gene match: 5. The CDR3 has 13 amino acids. Germline loops: CDR1 SGHTA, CDR2 FQGNSA.

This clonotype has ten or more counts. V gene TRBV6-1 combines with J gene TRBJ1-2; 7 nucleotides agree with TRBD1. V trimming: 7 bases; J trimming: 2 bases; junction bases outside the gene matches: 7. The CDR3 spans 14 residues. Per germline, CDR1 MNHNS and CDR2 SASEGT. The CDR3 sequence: CASTSGQFNYGYTF. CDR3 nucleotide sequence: TGTGCCAGCACCTCGGGACAGTTCAACTATGGCTACACCTTC.

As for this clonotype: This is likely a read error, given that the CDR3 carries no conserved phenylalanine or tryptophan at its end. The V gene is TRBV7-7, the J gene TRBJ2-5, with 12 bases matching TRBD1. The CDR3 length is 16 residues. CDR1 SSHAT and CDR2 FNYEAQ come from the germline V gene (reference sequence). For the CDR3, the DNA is TGTGCTAGCAGCTCCAGCGGGACAGGGGGCATGGAGACCCAGTACTCC. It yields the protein CASSSSGTGGMETQYS.

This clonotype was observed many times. The CDR3 region is CASSLGQRGTGELFF. The DNA of the CDR3 is TGTGCCAGCAGCTTGGGGCAGCGGGGGACCGGGGAGCTGTTTTTT. The chain couples TRBV5-8 to TRBJ2-2, with 8 positions matching TRBD2. Germline CDR1 SGHTS, CDR2 YDEGEE. The CDR3 has 15 amino acids. The trim removed 0 bases at V and 5 bases at J, leaving 3 bases unmatched.

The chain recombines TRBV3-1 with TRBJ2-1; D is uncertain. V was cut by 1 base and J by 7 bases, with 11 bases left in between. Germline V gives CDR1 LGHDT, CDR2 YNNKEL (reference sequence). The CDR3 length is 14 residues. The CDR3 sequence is CASSQGSYGNEQFF. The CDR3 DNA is TGTGCCAGCAGCCAAGGGTCCTACGGGAATGAGCAGTTCTTC.

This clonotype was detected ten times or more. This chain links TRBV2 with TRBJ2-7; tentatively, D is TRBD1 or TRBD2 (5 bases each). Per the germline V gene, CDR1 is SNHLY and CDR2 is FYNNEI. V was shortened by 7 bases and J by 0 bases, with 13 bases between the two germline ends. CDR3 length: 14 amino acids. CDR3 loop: CASTEGLLSYEQYF. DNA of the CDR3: TGTGCCAGCACTGAGGGGCTACTCTCCTACGAGCAGTACTTC.

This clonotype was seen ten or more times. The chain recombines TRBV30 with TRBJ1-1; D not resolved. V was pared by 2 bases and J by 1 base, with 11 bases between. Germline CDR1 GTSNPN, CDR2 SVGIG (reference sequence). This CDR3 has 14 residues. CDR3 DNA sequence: TGTGCCTGGAGTCCGGACTGGGGGAACACTGAAGCTTTCTTT. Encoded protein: CAWSPDWGNTEAFF.

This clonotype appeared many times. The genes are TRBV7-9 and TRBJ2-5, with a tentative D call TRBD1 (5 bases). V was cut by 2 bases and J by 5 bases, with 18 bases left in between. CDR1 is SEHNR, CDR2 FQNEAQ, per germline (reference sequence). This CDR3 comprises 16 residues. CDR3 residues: CASSLPRGAEDETQYF. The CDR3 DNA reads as TGTGCCAGCAGCTTACCTAGGGGCGCAGAAGATGAGACCCAGTACTTC. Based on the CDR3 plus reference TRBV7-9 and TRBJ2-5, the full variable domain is DTGVSQNPRHKITKRGQNVTFRCDPISEHNRLYWYRQTLGQGPEFLTYFQNEAQLEKSRLLSDRFSAERPKGSFSTLEIQRTEQGDSAMYLCASSLPRGAEDETQYFGPGTRLLVL.

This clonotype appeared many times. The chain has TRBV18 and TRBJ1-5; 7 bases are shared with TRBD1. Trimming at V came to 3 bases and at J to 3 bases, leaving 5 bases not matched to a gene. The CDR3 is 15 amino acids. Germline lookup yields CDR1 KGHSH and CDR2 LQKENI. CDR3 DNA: TGTGCCAGCTCACCCGCGGGACAGCTCAATCAGCCCCAGCATTTT. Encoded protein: CASSPAGQLNQPQHF.

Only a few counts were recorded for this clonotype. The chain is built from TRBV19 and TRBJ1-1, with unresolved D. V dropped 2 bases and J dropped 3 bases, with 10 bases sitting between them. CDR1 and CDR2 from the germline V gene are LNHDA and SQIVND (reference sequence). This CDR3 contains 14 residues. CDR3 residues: CASSIIPGDTEAFF. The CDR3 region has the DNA TGTGCCAGTAGTATAATCCCGGGAGACACTGAAGCTTTCTTT. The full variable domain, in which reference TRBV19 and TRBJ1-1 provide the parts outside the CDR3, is DGGITQSPKYLFRKEGQNVTLSCEQNLNHDAMYWYRQDPGQGLRLIYYSQIVNDFQKGDIAEGYSVSREKKESFPLTVTSAQKNPTAFYLCASSIIPGDTEAFFGQGTRLTVV.

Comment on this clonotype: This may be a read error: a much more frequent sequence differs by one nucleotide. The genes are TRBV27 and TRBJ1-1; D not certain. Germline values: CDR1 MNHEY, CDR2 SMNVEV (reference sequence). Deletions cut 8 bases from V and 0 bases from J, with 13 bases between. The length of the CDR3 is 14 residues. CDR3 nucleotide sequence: TGTGCCAGCGCAAACCATGAGGTGAACACTGAAGCTTTCTTT. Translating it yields CASANHEVNTEAFF.

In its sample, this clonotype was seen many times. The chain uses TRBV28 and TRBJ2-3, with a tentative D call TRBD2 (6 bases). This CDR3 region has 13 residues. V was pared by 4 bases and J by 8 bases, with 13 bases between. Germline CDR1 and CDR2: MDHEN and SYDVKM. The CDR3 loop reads CASSSHLASTQYF. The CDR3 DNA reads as TGTGCCAGCAGTTCGCATCTAGCGTCTACGCAGTATTTT.

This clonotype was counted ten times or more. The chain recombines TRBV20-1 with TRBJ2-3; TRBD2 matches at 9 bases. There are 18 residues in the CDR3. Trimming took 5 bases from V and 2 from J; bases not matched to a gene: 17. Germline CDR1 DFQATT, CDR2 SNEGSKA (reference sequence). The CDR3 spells CSAAPDGSGGLVTDTQYF. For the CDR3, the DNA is TGCAGTGCTGCCCCAGATGGTAGCGGGGGCCTCGTCACAGATACGCAGTATTTT.

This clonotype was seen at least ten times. CDR3 loop: CAISFGARANTGELFF. CDR3 in DNA: TGTGCCATCAGTTTTGGGGCCAGGGCGAACACCGGGGAGCTGTTTTTT. This chain links TRBV10-3 with TRBJ2-2, with D tentatively TRBD1 (5 bases). From germline, CDR1 is ENHRY and CDR2 SYGVKD. The ends were cut back, 5 bases at V and 0 bases at J, with 13 bases in the middle. There are 16 residues in the CDR3.

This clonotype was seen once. The CDR3 region has the DNA TGTGCCAGCACCAGCGGGAGAACCTACGAGCAGTACTTC. Translating gives CASTSGRTYEQYF. This chain links TRBV28 with TRBJ2-7; 8 bases are a match to TRBD2. The germline gives CDR1 MDHEN, CDR2 SYDVKM. The CDR3 spans 13 residues. V gave up 7 bases and J gave up 2 bases; unmatched junction bases: 4.

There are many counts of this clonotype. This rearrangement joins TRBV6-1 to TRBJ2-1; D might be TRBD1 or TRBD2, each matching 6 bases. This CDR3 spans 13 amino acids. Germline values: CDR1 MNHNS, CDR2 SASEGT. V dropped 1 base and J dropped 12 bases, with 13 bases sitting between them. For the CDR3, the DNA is TGTGCCAGCAGTGAAGAAAGGGGGGTTGGGCAGTTCTTC. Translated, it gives CASSEERGVGQFF.

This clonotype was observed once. The CDR3 nucleotides are TGTGCCAGCAGTCTACAAGGGGGAGGCAATCAGCCCCAGCATTTT. It specifies CASSLQGGGNQPQHF. The rearrangement uses TRBV28 and TRBJ1-5; TRBD1 might be the D (6 bases). The germline V and J ends were trimmed by 5 bases and 2 bases, with 13 bases remaining between them. CDR1 and CDR2 (germline): MDHEN, SYDVKM. This CDR3 spans 15 amino acids.

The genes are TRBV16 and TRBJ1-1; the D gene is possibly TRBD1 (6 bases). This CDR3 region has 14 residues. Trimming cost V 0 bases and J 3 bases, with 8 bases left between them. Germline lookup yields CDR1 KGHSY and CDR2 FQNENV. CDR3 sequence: CASSQSAGDTEAFF. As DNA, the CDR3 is TGTGCCAGCAGCCAATCGGCAGGGGACACTGAAGCTTTCTTT.

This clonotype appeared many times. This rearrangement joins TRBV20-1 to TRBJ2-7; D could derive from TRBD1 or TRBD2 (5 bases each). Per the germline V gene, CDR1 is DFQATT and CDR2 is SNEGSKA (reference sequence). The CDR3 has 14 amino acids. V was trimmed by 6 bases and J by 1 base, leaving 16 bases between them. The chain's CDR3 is CSAGELGLSYEQYF. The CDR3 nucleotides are TGCAGTGCGGGGGAACTCGGACTTTCCTACGAGCAGTACTTC.

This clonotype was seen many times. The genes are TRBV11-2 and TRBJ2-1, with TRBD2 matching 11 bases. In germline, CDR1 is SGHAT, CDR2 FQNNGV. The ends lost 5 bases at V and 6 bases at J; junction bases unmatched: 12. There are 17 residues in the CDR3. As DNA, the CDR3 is TGTGCCAGCAGCCCGACTTCCGGGACTAGCGGCACCAATGAGCAGTTCTTC. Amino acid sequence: CASSPTSGTSGTNEQFF.

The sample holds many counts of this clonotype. CDR3 in amino acids: CASTTTVNTEAFF. In DNA form, the CDR3 reads TGTGCCAGTACGACGACAGTTAACACTGAAGCTTTCTTT. The chain recombines TRBV12-3 or TRBV12-4 with TRBJ1-1; D is possibly TRBD1 (5 bases). The CDR3 has 13 amino acids. The V end was cut by 9 bases, the J end by 2 bases, with 13 bases between.

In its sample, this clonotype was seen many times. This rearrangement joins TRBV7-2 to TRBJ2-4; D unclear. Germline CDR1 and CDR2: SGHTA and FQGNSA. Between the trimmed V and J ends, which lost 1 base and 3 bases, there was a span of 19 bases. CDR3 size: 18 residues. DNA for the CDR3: TGTGCCAGCAGCTTAGGTGTTTGGGATGGGGTAGGCAAAAACATTCAGTACTTC. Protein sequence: CASSLGVWDGVGKNIQYF. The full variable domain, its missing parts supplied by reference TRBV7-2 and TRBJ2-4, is GAGVSQSPSNKVTEKGKDVELRCDPISGHTALYWYRQSLGQGLEFLIYFQGNSAPDKSGLPSDRFSAERTGGSVSTLTIQRTQQEDSAVYLCASSLGVWDGVGKNIQYFGAGTRLSVL.